This TCR beta chain originates from a study of T cells in Graves' hyperthyroidism and ophthalmopathy. Diagnoses were made from clinical symptoms, serum measures (thyroxine and TRAb), thyroid ultrasound and orbital computed tomography. The sample, blood from the first hyperthyroidism diagnosis, precedes any ophthalmopathy symptoms. PBMCs were obtained from 10 ml fresh peripheral blood. Findings of the study overall: Most clonotypes expanded in thyroid above 0.001 were likewise present in blood.

V dropped 2 bases and J dropped 5 bases, with 10 bases sitting between them. CDR1 GTSNPN and CDR2 SVGIG come from the germline V gene (reference sequence). CDR3 size: 12 residues. The investigators amplified TCR beta CDR3 regions from RNA transcripts. The HTBI primer set was used in a first-round RT-PCR of the TCR CDR3. TCRdb used MiXCR to reprocess the multiplex PCR reads, holding one entry per CDR3 protein. The table shows about 270,000 distinct CDR3 sequences, with under 30% occurring only once. Note on this clonotype: What it binds is not known.

The clonotype was recovered from a man in his forties with Graves' hyperthyroidism that later progressed to Graves' ophthalmopathy. The chain recombines TRBV30 with TRBJ2-7; D uncertain. The sequenced material came from blood. For the CDR3, the DNA is TGTGCCTGGAGTAGGTCCACCCACGAGCAGTACTTC. This translates into CAWSRSTHEQYF.